This TCR beta chain was recovered during a study of T cells in Graves' hyperthyroidism and ophthalmopathy. Across the study: At initial diagnosis, before any treatment had begun, peripheral blood was obtained.

Points from the study as a whole: The model identified upcoming ophthalmopathy a median approximately seven months ahead of onset.

Looked up from germline, CDR1 is SGHNT and CDR2 is YENEEA. The ends lost 1 base at V and 3 bases at J; junction bases unmatched: 7. This CDR3 is built from 16 residues. PBMCs stemmed from 10 ml fresh peripheral blood. The sample holds many counts of this clonotype. Its antigen is still unknown. Authors of the study amplified TCR beta CDR3 regions from RNA transcripts. The HTBI primer set served for first-round RT-PCR of the TCR CDR3. One entry per CDR3 protein, called by TCRdb with MiXCR from the multiplex PCR reads. Of some 760,000 distinct CDR3 sequences listed, around 13% are singletons. The sequenced sample consisted of blood. The receptor was derived from a woman aged 18-35 years with Graves' hyperthyroidism. The V gene is TRBV11-3, the J gene TRBJ2-7; TRBD2 agrees at 9 bases. The CDR3 region has the DNA TGTGCCAGCAGCTTAGCTAGTCCAGCGGGGGGCTACGAGCAGTACTTC. It is translated as CASSLASPAGGYEQYF.